This T cell receptor (beta chain) was captured by sequencing in a study of T-cell memory formation after mild COVID-19. MiXCR, run by TCRdb on the 5' RACE reads, gives a single entry per CDR3 protein. The sample carries 30,000 to 40,000 distinct CDR3 sequences, about an eighth recorded once. This clonotype was found many times. Its antigen is unidentified. Study-wide results and limits: Cross-reactive memory appears to have joined, as suggested by some responding clones showing up in pre-infection memory.

V was shortened by 4 bases and J by 14 bases, with 15 bases between the two germline ends. Germline CDR1 reads MGHRA; CDR2 reads YSYEKL. CDR3 length: 13 residues. This chain links TRBV4-1 with TRBJ1-6; D ambiguous. Sequenced: PBMCs or a T cell subset sorted from them (not recorded which). This sequence was found in a man younger than 35 who had mild COVID-19 (a few samples of this study predate the infection). Cell type and time point are not known. In DNA, the CDR3 is TGCGCCAGCAGCCCTCTCAGTGTGGGGTCCCTCCACTTT. Protein product: CASSPLSVGSLHF.